This T cell receptor beta chain came from a study of blood T cell repertoires in COVID-19. Overall study context: PBMCs, B-cell-depleted T cells, or T cells were the source of the cDNA or gDNA that made up the material.

Trimming removed 4 bases from V and 0 bases from J, with 10 bases in between. CDR1 is SEHNR, CDR2 FQNEAQ, per germline (reference sequence). The CDR3 spans 15 residues. Under the authors' procedure: Estimation of nucleated cell counts relied on the amplification of reference gene primers. Sequencing used immunoSEQ multiplex PCR; TCRdb keeps in-frame clones, though not all of them. The V and J calls and clone size come from that table; D and trimming were worked out from the DNA. The sample includes around 380,000 clones, roughly 77% of them seen just once. This sequence originates from a human donor with acute or convalescent COVID-19. The donor label of this sample is uncertain. This chain uses TRBV7-9 with TRBJ1-3; D may be TRBD1 (6 bases). Sequencing used peripheral blood. This CDR3 reads CASSYGQPSGNTIYF. The CDR3 DNA sequence: TGTGCCAGCAGCTACGGACAGCCCTCTGGAAACACCATATATTTT.